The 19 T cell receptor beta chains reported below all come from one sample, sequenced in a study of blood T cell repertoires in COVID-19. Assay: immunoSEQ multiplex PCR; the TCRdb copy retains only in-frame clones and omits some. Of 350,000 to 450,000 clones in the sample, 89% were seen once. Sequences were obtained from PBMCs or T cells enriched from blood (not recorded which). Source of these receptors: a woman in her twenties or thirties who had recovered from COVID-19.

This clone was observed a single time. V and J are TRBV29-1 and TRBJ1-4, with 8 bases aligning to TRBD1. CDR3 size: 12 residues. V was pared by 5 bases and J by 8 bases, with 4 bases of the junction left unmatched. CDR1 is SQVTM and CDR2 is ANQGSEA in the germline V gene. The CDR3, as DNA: TGCAGCGTTCAGGGGGCGGGGGAAAAACTGTTTTTT. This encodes CSVQGAGEKLFF.

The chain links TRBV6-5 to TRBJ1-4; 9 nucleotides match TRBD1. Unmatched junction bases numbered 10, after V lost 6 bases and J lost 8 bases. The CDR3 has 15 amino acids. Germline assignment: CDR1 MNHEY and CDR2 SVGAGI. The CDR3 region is CASSPGQGTNEKLFF. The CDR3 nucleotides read TGTGCCAGCAGCCCAGGACAGGGGACAAACGAAAAACTGTTTTTT.

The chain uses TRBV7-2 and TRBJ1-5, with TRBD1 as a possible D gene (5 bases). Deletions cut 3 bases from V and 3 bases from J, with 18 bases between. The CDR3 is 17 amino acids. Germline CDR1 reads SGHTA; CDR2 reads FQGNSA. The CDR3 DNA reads TGTGCCAGCAGCTTCCTCCAGGGACTTGAACTCAATCAGCCCCAGCATTTT. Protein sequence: CASSFLQGLELNQPQHF. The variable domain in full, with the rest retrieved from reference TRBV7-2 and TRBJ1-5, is GAGVSQSPSNKVTEKGKDVELRCDPISGHTALYWYRQSLGQGLEFLIYFQGNSAPDKSGLPSDRFSAERTGGSVSTLTIQRTQQEDSAVYLCASSFLQGLELNQPQHFGDGTRLSIL.

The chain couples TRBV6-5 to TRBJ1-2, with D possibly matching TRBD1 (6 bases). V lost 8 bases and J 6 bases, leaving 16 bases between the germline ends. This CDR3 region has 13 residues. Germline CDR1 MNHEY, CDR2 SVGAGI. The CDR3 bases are TGTGCCAGCGGGACAACAGGGTTCAATGGCTACACCTTC. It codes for CASGTTGFNGYTF.

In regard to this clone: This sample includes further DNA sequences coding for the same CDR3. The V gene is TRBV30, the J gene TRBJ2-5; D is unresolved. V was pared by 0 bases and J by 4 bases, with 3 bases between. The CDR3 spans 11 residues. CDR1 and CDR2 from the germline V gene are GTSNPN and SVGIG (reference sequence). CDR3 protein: CAWSVRETQYF. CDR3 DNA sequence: TGTGCCTGGAGTGTCCGAGAGACCCAGTACTTC. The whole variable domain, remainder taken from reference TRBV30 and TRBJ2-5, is SQTIHQWPATLVQPVGSPLSLECTVEGTSNPNLYWYRQAAGRGLQLLFYSVGIGQISSEVPQNLSASRPQDRQFILSSKKLLLSDSGFYLCAWSVRETQYFGPGTRLLVL.

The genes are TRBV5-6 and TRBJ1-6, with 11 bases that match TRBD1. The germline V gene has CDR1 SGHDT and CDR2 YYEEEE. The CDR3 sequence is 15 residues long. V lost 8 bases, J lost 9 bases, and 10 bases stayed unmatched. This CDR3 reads CASTGTGGLGSPLHF. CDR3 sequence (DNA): TGTGCCAGTACCGGGACAGGGGGTTTAGGTTCACCCCTCCACTTT.

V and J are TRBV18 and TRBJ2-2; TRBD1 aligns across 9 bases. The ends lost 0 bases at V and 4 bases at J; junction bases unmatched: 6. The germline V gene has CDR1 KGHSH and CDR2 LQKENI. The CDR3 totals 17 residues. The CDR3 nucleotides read TGTGCCAGCTCACCACCGGGACAGGGAACGGGCACCGGGGAGCTGTTTTTT. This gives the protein CASSPPGQGTGTGELFF. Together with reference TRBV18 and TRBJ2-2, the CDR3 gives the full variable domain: NAGVMQNPRHLVRRRGQEARLRCSPMKGHSHVYWYRQLPEEGLKFMVYLQKENIIDESGMPKERFSAEFPKEGPSILRIQQVVRGDSAAYFCASSPPGQGTGTGELFFGEGSRLTVL.

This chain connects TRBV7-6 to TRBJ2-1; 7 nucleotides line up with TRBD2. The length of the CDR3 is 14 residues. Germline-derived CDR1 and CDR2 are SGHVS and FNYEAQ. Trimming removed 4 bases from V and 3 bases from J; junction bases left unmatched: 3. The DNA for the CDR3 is TGTGCCAGCAGCTGGGGGGGACTCTACAATGAGCAGTTCTTC. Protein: CASSWGGLYNEQFF.

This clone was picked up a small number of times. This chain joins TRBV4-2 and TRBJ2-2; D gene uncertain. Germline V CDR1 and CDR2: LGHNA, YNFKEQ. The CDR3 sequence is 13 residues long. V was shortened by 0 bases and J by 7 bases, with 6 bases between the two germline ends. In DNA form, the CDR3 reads TGTGCCAGCAGCCAAGATCTTTACGGGGAGCTGTTTTTT. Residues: CASSQDLYGELFF.

This CDR3 reads CASSKRTVTDTQYF. CDR3 coding DNA: TGTGCCAGTAGCAAGAGGACAGTCACAGATACGCAGTATTTT. The chain joins TRBV19 to TRBJ2-3; tentatively, D is TRBD1 (6 bases). Trimming shortened V by 6 bases and J by 2 bases, and 12 bases separated the two germline ends. Germline V gives CDR1 LNHDA, CDR2 SQIVND (reference sequence). CDR3 size: 14 residues.

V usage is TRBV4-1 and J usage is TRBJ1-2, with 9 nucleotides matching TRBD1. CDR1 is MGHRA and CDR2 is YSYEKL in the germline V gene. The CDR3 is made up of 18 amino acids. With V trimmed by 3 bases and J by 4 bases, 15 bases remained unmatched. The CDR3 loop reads CASSHLKGSRDRAYGYTF. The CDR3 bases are TGCGCCAGCAGCCACCTAAAGGGATCCCGGGACAGGGCCTATGGCTACACCTTC.

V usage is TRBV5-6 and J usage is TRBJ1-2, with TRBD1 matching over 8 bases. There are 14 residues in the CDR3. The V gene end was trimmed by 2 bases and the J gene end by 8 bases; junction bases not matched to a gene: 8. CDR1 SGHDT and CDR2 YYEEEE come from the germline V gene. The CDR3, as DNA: TGTGCCAGCAGCTTAACGGGACAGGTATTCGGCTACACCTTC. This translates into CASSLTGQVFGYTF.

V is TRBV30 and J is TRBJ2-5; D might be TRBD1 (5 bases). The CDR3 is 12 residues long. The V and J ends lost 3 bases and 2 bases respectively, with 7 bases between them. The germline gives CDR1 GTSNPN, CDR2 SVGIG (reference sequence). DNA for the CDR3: TGTGCCTGGAGAGACAGTCAAGAGACCCAGTACTTC. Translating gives CAWRDSQETQYF.

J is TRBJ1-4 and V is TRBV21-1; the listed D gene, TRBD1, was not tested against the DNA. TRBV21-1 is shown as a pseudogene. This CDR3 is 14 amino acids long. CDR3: CASSMQQENEKLFF. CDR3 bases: TGTGCCAGCAGCATGCAACAGGAAAATGAAAAACTGTTTTTT.

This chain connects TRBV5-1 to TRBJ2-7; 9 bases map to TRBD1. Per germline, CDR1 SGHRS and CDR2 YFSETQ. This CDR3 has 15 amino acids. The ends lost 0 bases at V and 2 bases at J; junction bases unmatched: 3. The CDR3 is CASSLEGTGTYEQYF. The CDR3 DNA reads TGCGCCAGCAGCTTGGAGGGGACAGGGACCTACGAGCAGTACTTC. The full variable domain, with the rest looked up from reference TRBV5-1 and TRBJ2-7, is KAGVTQTPRYLIKTRGQQVTLSCSPISGHRSVSWYQQTPGQGLQFLFEYFSETQRNKGNFPGRFSGRQFSNSRSEMNVSTLELGDSALYLCASSLEGTGTYEQYFGPGTRLTVT.

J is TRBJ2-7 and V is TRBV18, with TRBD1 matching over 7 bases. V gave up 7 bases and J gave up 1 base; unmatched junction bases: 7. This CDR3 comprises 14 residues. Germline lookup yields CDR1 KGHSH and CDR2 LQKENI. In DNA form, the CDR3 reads TGTGCCAGCTTTGGGGACAGACAATCCTACGAGCAGTACTTC. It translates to CASFGDRQSYEQYF.

CDR3 residues: CASILTPLGKETQYF. CDR3 nucleotide sequence: TGTGCCAGCATTTTGACTCCTTTAGGTAAAGAGACCCAGTACTTC. The V and J genes are TRBV6-5 and TRBJ2-5; D remains unclear. This CDR3 comprises 15 residues. CDR1 is MNHEY, CDR2 SVGAGI, per germline. V gave up 7 bases and J gave up 3 bases, with 18 bases separating them.

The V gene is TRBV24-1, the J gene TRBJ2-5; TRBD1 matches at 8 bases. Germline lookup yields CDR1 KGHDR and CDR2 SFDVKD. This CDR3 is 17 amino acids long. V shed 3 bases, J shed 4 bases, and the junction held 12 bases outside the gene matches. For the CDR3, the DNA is TGTGCCACCAGTGATCCGCGACAGGGGAGGCCGGGAGAGACCCAGTACTTC. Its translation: CATSDPRQGRPGETQYF.

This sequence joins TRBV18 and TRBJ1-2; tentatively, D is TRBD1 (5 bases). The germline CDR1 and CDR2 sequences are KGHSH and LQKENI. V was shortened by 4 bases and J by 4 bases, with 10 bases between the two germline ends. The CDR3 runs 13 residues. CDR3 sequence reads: CASSQGDIYGYTF. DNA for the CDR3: TGTGCCAGCTCACAAGGGGATATCTATGGCTACACCTTC.